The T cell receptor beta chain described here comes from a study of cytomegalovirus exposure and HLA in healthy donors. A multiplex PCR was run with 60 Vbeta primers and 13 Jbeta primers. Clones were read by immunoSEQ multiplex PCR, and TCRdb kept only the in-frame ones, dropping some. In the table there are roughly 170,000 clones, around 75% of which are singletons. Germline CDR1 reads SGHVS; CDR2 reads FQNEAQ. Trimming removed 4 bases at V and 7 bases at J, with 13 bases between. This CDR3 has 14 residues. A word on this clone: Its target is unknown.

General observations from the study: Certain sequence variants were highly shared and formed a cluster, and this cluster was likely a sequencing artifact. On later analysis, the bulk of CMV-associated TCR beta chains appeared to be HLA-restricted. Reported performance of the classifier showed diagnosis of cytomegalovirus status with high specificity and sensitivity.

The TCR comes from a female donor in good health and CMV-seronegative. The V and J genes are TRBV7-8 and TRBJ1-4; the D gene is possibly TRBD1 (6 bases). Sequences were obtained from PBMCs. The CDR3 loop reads CASSSQGGTEKLFF. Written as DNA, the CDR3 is TGTGCCAGCAGCTCACAGGGAGGGACTGAAAAACTGTTTTTT.